Detailed here is one T cell receptor beta chain. This entry belongs to a study of cytomegalovirus exposure and HLA in healthy donors. The study ran its PCR with 60 Vbeta and 13 Jbeta primers. Some clones are missing from TCRdb's copy, which holds only in-frame ones; the method was immunoSEQ multiplex PCR. The sample contains under 100,000 clones, 65% to 80% of which appear only once. Germline V lookup: CDR1 SGHRS, CDR2 YFSETQ. CDR3 length equals 20 residues. V lost 0 bases and J lost 1; bases outside the gene matches: 12. The genes are TRBV5-1 and TRBJ2-3; 12 positions match TRBD2. The sequence was collected from a young man in good health and CMV-seronegative. The source material was PBMCs. CDR3 protein: CASSLEPLAGGPRGTDTQYF. The CDR3 DNA sequence: TGCGCCAGCAGCTTGGAACCTCTAGCGGGAGGGCCCCGGGGCACAGATACGCAGTATTTT.